These 24 T cell receptor beta chains were all obtained from the same sample, sequenced in a study of cytomegalovirus exposure and HLA in healthy donors. This PCR relied on a set of 60 Vbeta primers and 13 Jbeta primers. Some clones are missing from TCRdb's copy, which holds only in-frame ones; the method was immunoSEQ multiplex PCR. The sample includes around 150,000 clones, roughly 80% of them seen just once. The sample taken for sequencing was PBMCs. The receptors here all came from a woman aged 40 to 55 in good health and CMV-seronegative.

The rearrangement joins TRBV2 to TRBJ2-7; D may be TRBD2 (5 bases). This CDR3 spans 15 amino acids. V lost 3 bases, J lost 7 bases, and 19 bases lay in between. Germline assignment: CDR1 SNHLY and CDR2 FYNNEI. CDR3 bases: TGTGCCAGCAGTGACTTACTCCCGAAGGGAGTAGAGCAGTACTTC. Translated: CASSDLLPKGVEQYF.

V is TRBV9 and J is TRBJ1-3, with a tentative D call TRBD1 (5 bases). Germline values: CDR1 SGDLS, CDR2 YYNGEE. V gave up 0 bases and J gave up 3 bases, with 7 bases separating them. This CDR3 has 14 amino acids. CDR3 sequence: CASSVGGYGNTIYF. DNA for the CDR3: TGTGCCAGCAGCGTAGGGGGCTATGGAAACACCATATATTTT.

The rearrangement joins TRBV7-9 to TRBJ2-1; 7 bases are a match to TRBD1. The CDR3 sequence is 14 residues long. The germline V gene encodes CDR1 SEHNR and CDR2 FQNEAQ (reference sequence). Losses at the gene ends were 1 base for V and 5 bases for J; bases not matched to a gene: 2. CDR3: CASSLVTGDNEQFF. As DNA, the CDR3 is TGTGCCAGCAGCTTAGTTACAGGGGACAATGAGCAGTTCTTC.

Here the CDR3 DNA reads TGTGCCAGCTCACAGACAACGAACACTGAAGCTTTCTTT. This gives the protein CASSQTTNTEAFF. The rearrangement links TRBV18 to TRBJ1-1, with D uncertain. Trimming left V 4 bases short and J 1 base short, with 7 bases between. Germline CDR1 and CDR2: KGHSH and LQKENI. The length of the CDR3 is 13 residues. Filled out from reference TRBV18 and TRBJ1-1, the complete variable domain reads NAGVMQNPRHLVRRRGQEARLRCSPMKGHSHVYWYRQLPEEGLKFMVYLQKENIIDESGMPKERFSAEFPKEGPSILRIQQVVRGDSAAYFCASSQTTNTEAFFGQGTRLTVV.

The chain has TRBV7-9 and TRBJ2-7, with 10 bases fitting TRBD1. Trimming cost V 1 base and J 4 bases; bases outside gene matches: 4. The CDR3 is made up of 15 amino acids. The V gene's germline CDR1 is SEHNR and CDR2 FQNEAQ (reference sequence). In nucleotides, the CDR3 is TGTGCCAGCAGCTTAGGGGACAGGGGTTGGTACGAGCAGTACTTC. This sequence encodes CASSLGDRGWYEQYF. Variable domain in full (rest from reference TRBV7-9 and TRBJ2-7): DTGVSQNPRHKITKRGQNVTFRCDPISEHNRLYWYRQTLGQGPEFLTYFQNEAQLEKSRLLSDRFSAERPKGSFSTLEIQRTEQGDSAMYLCASSLGDRGWYEQYFGPGTRLTVT.

The CDR3 bases are TGTGCCAGCAGTTTCGCCCCCGGGACAGGGATGTACGAGCAGTACTTC. Translated: CASSFAPGTGMYEQYF. The V gene is TRBV27, the J gene TRBJ2-7, with 9 bases that match TRBD1. Germline V gene data show CDR1 as MNHEY and CDR2 as SMNVEV (reference sequence). The CDR3 is 16 residues long. The junction had 10 bases not matched to a gene; V was cut back by 3 bases and J by 4 bases.

The chain carries TRBV5-1 and TRBJ2-6; 8 nucleotides agree with TRBD1. Germline loops: CDR1 SGHRS, CDR2 YFSETQ. This CDR3 has 21 residues. V lost 2 bases and J lost 0; bases outside the gene matches: 16. The CDR3 here is CASSLIGPGGLGHSGANVLTF. DNA for the CDR3: TGCGCCAGCAGCTTAATTGGGCCAGGGGGCTTGGGTCACTCTGGGGCCAACGTCCTGACTTTC. The variable domain in full, with the rest retrieved from reference TRBV5-1 and TRBJ2-6, is KAGVTQTPRYLIKTRGQQVTLSCSPISGHRSVSWYQQTPGQGLQFLFEYFSETQRNKGNFPGRFSGRQFSNSRSEMNVSTLELGDSALYLCASSLIGPGGLGHSGANVLTFGAGSRLTVL.

The chain links TRBV28 to TRBJ2-7, with 8 bases identical to TRBD1. This CDR3 is 15 amino acids long. V was clipped by 6 bases and J by 4 bases; unmatched bases: 11. Germline values: CDR1 MDHEN, CDR2 SYDVKM. The CDR3 nucleotides are TGTGCCAGCAGCCCACACGGGACAGGAAGGTACGAGCAGTACTTC. Its translation: CASSPHGTGRYEQYF.

The V call is TRBV6-1, the J call TRBJ2-5; 10 bases map to TRBD2. With V trimmed by 2 bases and J by 6 bases, 15 bases remained unmatched. The CDR3 totals 18 residues. Germline V gene lookup returns CDR1 MNHNS and CDR2 SASEGT. The CDR3 nucleotides are TGTGCCAGCAGTGAATATGGGCGAGCGGGAGGGACGGGAAAGACCCAGTACTTC. Its protein is CASSEYGRAGGTGKTQYF.

This clone was observed a few times. The rearrangement links TRBV4-1 to TRBJ1-2; the match to TRBD1 covers 7 bases. CDR3 size: 15 residues. Germline V gene data show CDR1 as MGHRA and CDR2 as YSYEKL. J was trimmed by 4 bases and V by 2 bases; bases with no gene match: 7. CDR3 region: CASSQSDRDPYGYTF. CDR3 DNA: TGCGCCAGCAGCCAATCTGACAGGGATCCCTATGGCTACACCTTC.

The chain recombines TRBV19 with TRBJ2-7; 7 bases map to TRBD1. The CDR3 sequence is 15 residues long. V was clipped by 1 base and J by 0 bases; unmatched bases: 3. Germline CDR1 LNHDA, CDR2 SQIVND (reference sequence). The DNA of the CDR3 is TGTGCCAGTAGTATAGGACAGGGAATCTCCTACGAGCAGTACTTC. It translates to CASSIGQGISYEQYF.

This sequence joins TRBV28 and TRBJ2-6; 9 nucleotides agree with TRBD1. CDR3 length: 17 residues. The V and J ends lost 5 bases and 3 bases, in that order; junction bases with no gene match: 8. Germline V CDR1 and CDR2: MDHEN, SYDVKM. The CDR3 region is CASSGWTGAYGANVLTF. For the CDR3, the DNA is TGTGCCAGCAGTGGATGGACAGGGGCCTATGGGGCCAACGTCCTGACTTTC.

This clone was counted once. J is TRBJ1-2 and V is TRBV7-9; no firm D call. V gave up 5 bases and J gave up 3 bases, with 19 bases separating them. Germline assignment: CDR1 SEHNR and CDR2 FQNEAQ (reference sequence). The CDR3 contains 16 residues. CDR3 in DNA: TGTGCCAGCAGCCCCAGGTCGGGAGGCAGCGACTATGGCTACACCTTC. Protein: CASSPRSGGSDYGYTF.

The rearrangement joins TRBV10-3 to TRBJ2-7; D perhaps matches TRBD2 (6 bases). Germline lookup yields CDR1 ENHRY and CDR2 SYGVKD. The length of the CDR3 is 12 residues. The ends were cut back, 4 bases at V and 5 bases at J, with 9 bases in the middle. The CDR3 reads CAISVRGDEQYF. CDR3 nucleotides: TGTGCCATCAGTGTTCGCGGGGACGAGCAGTACTTC.

The V call is TRBV10-3, the J call TRBJ2-3; 11 nucleotides agree with TRBD1. Trimming cost V 6 bases and J 4 bases; bases outside gene matches: 9. This CDR3 is built from 16 residues. Germline V gene lookup returns CDR1 ENHRY and CDR2 SYGVKD. The CDR3 bases are TGTGCCATCAGCCCATCCTCGGGACAGGGGGCAGATACGCAGTATTTT. Amino acid sequence: CAISPSSGQGADTQYF.

The chain joins TRBV2 to TRBJ2-3; 8 bases match TRBD1. The length of the CDR3 is 15 residues. Germline V lookup: CDR1 SNHLY, CDR2 FYNNEI. V trimming: 6 bases; J trimming: 5 bases; junction bases outside the gene matches: 10. The CDR3 here is CASRTTGGSGDTQYF. In DNA, the CDR3 is TGTGCCAGCAGAACAACAGGGGGAAGTGGAGATACGCAGTATTTT.

This clone occurred once. This sequence joins TRBV4-1 and TRBJ1-6; the D is unclear. V dropped 3 bases and J dropped 2 bases, with 14 bases sitting between them. The germline CDR1 and CDR2 sequences are MGHRA and YSYEKL. The CDR3 has 17 residues. The CDR3 sequence: CASSQAYPRTYNSPLHF. The DNA for the CDR3 is TGCGCCAGCAGCCAGGCTTACCCCAGGACCTATAATTCACCCCTCCACTTT.

J is TRBJ2-1 and V is TRBV7-6; TRBD2 aligns across 10 bases. The junction had 9 bases not matched to a gene; V was cut back by 5 bases and J by 5 bases. This CDR3 has 16 amino acids. CDR1 and CDR2 (germline): SGHVS, FNYEAQ. This CDR3 is CASSPRTSGDNNEQFF. The CDR3 DNA is TGTGCCAGCAGCCCTAGGACTAGCGGAGACAACAATGAGCAGTTCTTC. Drawing the rest from reference TRBV7-6 and TRBJ2-1, the complete variable domain is GAGVSQSPRYKVTKRGQDVALRCDPISGHVSLYWYRQALGQGPEFLTYFNYEAQQDKSGLPNDRFSAERPEGSISTLTIQRTEQRDSAMYRCASSPRTSGDNNEQFFGPGTRLTVL.

The chain has TRBV10-3 and TRBJ1-2; the match to TRBD1 covers 7 bases. The CDR3 totals 15 residues. Per the germline V gene, CDR1 is ENHRY and CDR2 is SYGVKD. Trimming at V came to 5 bases and at J to 6 bases, leaving 12 bases not matched to a gene. The CDR3 sequence: CAISQDRDLGHGYTF. The CDR3 DNA follows: TGTGCCATCAGTCAAGACAGGGACCTGGGCCATGGCTACACCTTC.

The sample holds one count of this clone. The V gene is TRBV21-1, the J gene TRBJ2-7; no DNA check was done on the table's D call, TRBD1. TRBV21-1 is shown as a pseudogene. The CDR3 loop spans 17 amino acids. As DNA, the CDR3 is TGTGCCAGCAGCAAAATCATACAGGGGGGAAGCCTCTACGAGCAGTACTTC. This codes for CASSKIIQGGSLYEQYF.

This chain joins TRBV11-2 and TRBJ2-7, with D tentatively TRBD2 (5 bases). Germline lookup yields CDR1 SGHAT and CDR2 FQNNGV. Trimming cost V 3 bases and J 2 bases, with 8 bases left between them. The CDR3 is 13 amino acids. This chain's CDR3 is CASSFGMPYEQYF. The CDR3 coding sequence is TGTGCCAGCAGCTTCGGGATGCCCTACGAGCAGTACTTC.

This chain joins TRBV28 and TRBJ2-7, with 8 bases fitting TRBD1. Germline V gene data show CDR1 as MDHEN and CDR2 as SYDVKM. After removal of 5 bases from V and 4 bases from J, the junction contained 13 bases not matched to a gene. The CDR3 runs 16 residues. The CDR3 loop reads CASSPYGQGEVYEQYF. The CDR3 DNA reads TGTGCCAGCAGTCCCTATGGACAGGGCGAGGTGTACGAGCAGTACTTC.

The V call is TRBV5-1, the J call TRBJ2-2; the D gene is possibly TRBD2 (6 bases). This CDR3 has 16 residues. Germline lookup yields CDR1 SGHRS and CDR2 YFSETQ. V lost 4 bases, J lost 1 base, and 14 bases lay in between. The CDR3 here is CASSLGSGGNTGELFF. The CDR3 DNA is TGCGCCAGCAGCCTCGGTAGCGGAGGGAACACCGGGGAGCTGTTTTTT.

The chain employs TRBV5-6 and TRBJ1-2; a possible D gene is TRBD1 (6 bases). Trimming stripped 2 bases from V and 8 bases from J, with 13 bases between. This CDR3 region has 13 residues. Germline values: CDR1 SGHDT, CDR2 YYEEEE. CDR3 bases: TGTGCCAGCAGCTTTAAACAGGGATACGGCTACACCTTC. Protein sequence: CASSFKQGYGYTF.